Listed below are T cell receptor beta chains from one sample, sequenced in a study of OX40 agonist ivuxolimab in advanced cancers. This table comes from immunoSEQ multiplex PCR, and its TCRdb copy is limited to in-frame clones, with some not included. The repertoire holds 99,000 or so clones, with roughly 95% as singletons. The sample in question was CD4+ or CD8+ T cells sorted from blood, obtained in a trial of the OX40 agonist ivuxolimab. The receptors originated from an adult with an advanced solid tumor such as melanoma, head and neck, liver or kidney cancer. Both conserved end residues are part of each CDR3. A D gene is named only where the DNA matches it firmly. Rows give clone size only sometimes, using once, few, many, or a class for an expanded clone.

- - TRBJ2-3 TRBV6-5 CASSRDWPDTDTQYF TGTGCCAGCAGCCGGGACTGGCCCGACACAGATACGCAGTATTTT
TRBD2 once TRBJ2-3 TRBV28 CASSLRGLAAADTQYF TGTGCCAGCAGTTTAAGGGGACTAGCGGCCGCAGATACGCAGTATTTT
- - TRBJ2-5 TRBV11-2 CASRGSRQETQYF TGTGCCAGCAGGGGAAGCCGACAAGAGACCCAGTACTTC
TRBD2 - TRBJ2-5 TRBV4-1 CASSQGGAGGYQETQYF TGCGCCAGCAGCCAGGGCGGAGCGGGGGGGTATCAAGAGACCCAGTACTTC
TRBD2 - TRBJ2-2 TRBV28 CASTTPGLENTGELFF TGTGCCAGCACCACCCCAGGACTAGAGAACACCGGGGAGCTGTTTTTT
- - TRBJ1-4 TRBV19 CASSETVAEKLFF TGTGCCAGTAGCGAGACAGTTGCCGAAAAACTGTTTTTT
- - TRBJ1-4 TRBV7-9 CASSSSPVRATNEKLFF TGTGCCAGCAGCTCTAGCCCTGTCCGGGCCACTAATGAAAAACTGTTTTTT
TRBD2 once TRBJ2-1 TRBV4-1 CASSQEAGLAYNEQFF TGCGCCAGCAGCCAAGAGGCGGGACTAGCCTACAATGAGCAGTTCTTC
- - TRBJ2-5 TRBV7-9 CASSLVGSSEETQYF TGTGCCAGCAGCTTAGTCGGGAGTTCGGAAGAGACCCAGTACTTC
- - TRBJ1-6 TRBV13 CATLEAEAGGLNNSPLHF TGTGCCACGTTGGAGGCAGAGGCCGGGGGTTTGAATAATTCACCCCTCCACTTT
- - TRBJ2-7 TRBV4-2 CASSPLAGSYEQYF TGTGCCAGCAGCCCTTTGGCAGGGTCGTACGAGCAGTACTTC
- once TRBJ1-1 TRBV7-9 CASSSNQDSSMVAFF TGTGCCAGCAGCTCAAATCAGGACAGCAGCATGGTAGCTTTCTTT
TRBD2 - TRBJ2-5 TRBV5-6 CASSLMASGTQETQYF TGTGCCAGCAGCTTGATGGCTAGCGGTACACAAGAGACCCAGTACTTC
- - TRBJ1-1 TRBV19 CASSMGTYSNTEAFF TGTGCCAGTAGTATGGGTACCTATTCGAACACTGAAGCTTTCTTT